This T cell receptor (beta chain) stems from a study of blood T cell repertoires in COVID-19. On the study more broadly: The origin of the acute and convalescent COVID-19 samples was the United States, Italy and Spain. Nucleic acid was either cDNA or gDNA, and it came from T cells, B-cell-depleted T cells, or PBMCs.

Trimming left V 1 base short and J 2 bases short, with 6 bases between. The CDR3 spans 14 residues. Germline lookup yields CDR1 SGHVS and CDR2 FQNEAQ. Per the study methods: Counts of nucleated cells, estimated from reference gene primer amplification, were obtained. Assay used: immunoSEQ multiplex PCR; TCRdb lists only in-frame clones, some missing. V and J calls and clone size are copied from that table; D and trimming were computed from the DNA. The sample has approximately 170,000 clones; 89% are singletons. This clone was counted between two and nine times. The chain recombines TRBV7-8 with TRBJ1-5, with D hard to call. The material sequenced was peripheral blood. The receptor was isolated from a man aged 18 to 35 who had recovered from COVID-19. CDR3 sequence reads: CASSLERGNQPQHF. The CDR3 DNA reads TGTGCCAGCAGCTTAGAACGGGGCAATCAGCCCCAGCATTTT.